These 5 T cell receptor beta chains share one sample of origin, sequenced in a study of blood T cell repertoires in COVID-19. The protocol was immunoSEQ multiplex PCR, while the TCRdb copy is restricted to in-frame clones and leaves out a portion. The top ten clones hold approximately 8.7% of a sample with some 80,000 clones, around 83% of them seen once. Sequencing was carried out using peripheral blood. The receptors shown here come from a human donor in a cohort sampled during active COVID-19.

This clone was detected a few times. The genes are TRBV1 and TRBJ2-7; the D call TRBD2 from the table was never checked on the DNA. TRBV1 counts as a pseudogene. The CDR3 totals 18 residues. As DNA, the CDR3 is TGCACCAGCAGCCAAGGCGCTAGCGGCCTCCTAGTCTCCTACGAGCAGTACTTC. Translation gives CTSSQGASGLLVSYEQYF.

In DNA, the CDR3 is TGTGCCAGCAGTCCCCCGAAGGGGGAGCAAGAGACCCAGTACTTC. Protein product: CASSPPKGEQETQYF. The genes are TRBV5-4 and TRBJ2-5; a weak D match, TRBD1 (6 bases). V lost 5 bases and J lost 2, with 16 bases in between. The germline V gene has CDR1 SGHNT and CDR2 YYREEE (reference sequence). This CDR3 comprises 15 residues.

The chain uses TRBV4-1 and TRBJ1-1; no firm D call. The germline V gene encodes CDR1 MGHRA and CDR2 YSYEKL. V lost 0 bases to trimming and J lost 6 bases, with 11 bases between them. The CDR3 covers 14 residues. The CDR3 DNA reads TGCGCCAGCAGCCAAGATGGAGCAGCGTCTGAAGCTTTCTTT. Translating gives CASSQDGAASEAFF.

The chain has TRBV4-1 and TRBJ2-1; D perhaps matches TRBD2 (6 bases). CDR3 length: 17 residues. CDR1 and CDR2 from the germline V gene are MGHRA and YSYEKL. Trimming stripped 3 bases from V and 0 bases from J, with 15 bases between. CDR3 nucleotide sequence: TGCGCCAGCAGCCAGACCCCGGGACTGCCCTCCTACAATGAGCAGTTCTTC. Translation gives CASSQTPGLPSYNEQFF.

This clone was seen a few times. The genes are TRBV6-5 and TRBJ1-4, with D perhaps TRBD1 (6 bases). V gave up 6 bases and J gave up 4 bases, with 15 bases separating them. Germline V gene lookup returns CDR1 MNHEY and CDR2 SVGAGI. The CDR3 sequence is 15 residues long. CDR3 DNA sequence: TGTGCCAGCAGGCCCCTAGGGGGGGGTAATGAAAAACTGTTTTTT. Amino acids: CASRPLGGGNEKLFF.